This paragraph covers one TCR beta chain sequence. Produced via immunoSEQ multiplex PCR; TCRdb's table is partial and in-frame only. There are a few hundred thousand clones in the sample; about nine tenths occur only once, and more than 9% lies in the top ten. The data were taken from a study of blood T cell repertoires in COVID-19. Study background: Sites in the United States, Italy and Spain provided acute and convalescent COVID-19 samples.

CDR3 length: 13 amino acids. The germline CDR1 and CDR2 sequences are GTSNPN and SVGIG (reference sequence). The germline V and J ends were trimmed by 2 bases and 1 base, with 8 bases remaining between them. Study members were between roughly 18 and 100 years old and lived in 24 US regions. Membership in each cohort depended on participant-reported clinical history. Sequencing used PBMCs or T cells enriched from blood (not recorded which). J is TRBJ1-1 and V is TRBV30; D gene unclear. This TCR was recovered from a woman aged 18-35 years who had recovered from COVID-19. As DNA, the CDR3 is TGTGCCTGGAGTAGGCAGGAGAACACTGAAGCTTTCTTT. It translates to CAWSRQENTEAFF.